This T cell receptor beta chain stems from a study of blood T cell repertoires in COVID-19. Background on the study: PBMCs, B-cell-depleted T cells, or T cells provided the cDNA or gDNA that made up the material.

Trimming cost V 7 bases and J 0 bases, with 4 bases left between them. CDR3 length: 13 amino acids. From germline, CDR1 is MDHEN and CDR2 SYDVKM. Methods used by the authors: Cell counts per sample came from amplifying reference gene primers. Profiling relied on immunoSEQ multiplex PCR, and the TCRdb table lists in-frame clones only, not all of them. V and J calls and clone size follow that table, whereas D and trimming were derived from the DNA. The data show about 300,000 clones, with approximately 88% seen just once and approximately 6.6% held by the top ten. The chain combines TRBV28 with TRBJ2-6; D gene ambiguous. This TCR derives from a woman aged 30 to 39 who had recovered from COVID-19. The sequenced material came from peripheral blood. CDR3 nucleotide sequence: TGTGCCAGCACCCTCTCTGGGGCCAACGTCCTGACTTTC. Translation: CASTLSGANVLTF.